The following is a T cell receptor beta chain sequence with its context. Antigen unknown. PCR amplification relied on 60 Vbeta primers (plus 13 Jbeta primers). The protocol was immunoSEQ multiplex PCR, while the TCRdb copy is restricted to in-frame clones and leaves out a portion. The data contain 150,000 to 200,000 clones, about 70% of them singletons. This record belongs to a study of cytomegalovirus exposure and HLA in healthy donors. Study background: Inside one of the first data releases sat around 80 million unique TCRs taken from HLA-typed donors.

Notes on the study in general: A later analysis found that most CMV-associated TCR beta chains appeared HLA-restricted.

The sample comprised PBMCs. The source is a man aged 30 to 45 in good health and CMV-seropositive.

CDR3 sequence reads: CASSPNGMEGYTF. The CDR3, as DNA: TGTGCCAGCTCACCAAACGGAATGGAGGGCTACACCTTC. The V and J genes are TRBV18 and TRBJ1-2; no clear D gene. This CDR3 has 13 amino acids. Trimming removed 2 bases from V and 8 bases from J, with 12 bases in between. The V gene's germline CDR1 is KGHSH and CDR2 LQKENI.